The 7 T cell receptor beta chains listed next were all sequenced from one sample in a study. The sorted Tregs were CD4+CD25+CD127-/low cells. TCRdb processed the 5' RACE reads anew with MiXCR; each CDR3 protein has one entry. Seen here are over 10,000 distinct CDR3 sequences, roughly half observed once, and the top ten hold around 12%. The specimen sequenced was tumor-infiltrating Tregs sorted from the breast tumor. These receptors were taken from a female donor with breast cancer.

This sequence joins TRBV12-3 or TRBV12-4 and TRBJ2-3, with D perhaps matching TRBD2 (5 bases). Trimming took 3 bases from V and 4 from J, leaving 8 bases between them. The CDR3 has 13 residues. CDR3 sequence reads: CASSFRESDTQYF. As DNA, the CDR3 is TGTGCCAGCAGTTTCCGGGAATCAGATACGCAGTATTTT.

This clonotype was counted only a few times. The chain combines TRBV6-2 or TRBV6-3 with TRBJ1-3; D call uncertain. Trimming left V 6 bases short and J 0 bases short, with 12 bases between. The CDR3 has 15 amino acids. Germline V CDR1 and CDR2: MNHEY, SVGEGT. The CDR3 reads CASREGPISGNTIYF. In nucleotides, the CDR3 is TGTGCCAGCAGAGAGGGCCCGATCTCTGGAAACACCATATATTTT.

This clonotype was seen a handful of times. This chain uses TRBV4-2 with TRBJ2-3; TRBD2 matches at 9 bases. The junction had 6 bases not matched to a gene; V was cut back by 5 bases and J by 3 bases. The CDR3 covers 15 residues. Germline assignment: CDR1 LGHNA and CDR2 YNFKEQ. The CDR3 here is CASSARAGGTDTQYF. In nucleotides, the CDR3 is TGTGCCAGCAGCGCCAGAGCGGGAGGTACAGATACGCAGTATTTT.

Only a few counts were recorded for this clonotype. The chain uses TRBV20-1 and TRBJ2-7; D is undetermined. Germline V gives CDR1 DFQATT, CDR2 SNEGSKA (reference sequence). This CDR3 is built from 14 residues. Trimming left V 5 bases short and J 4 bases short, with 18 bases between. CDR3 sequence (DNA): TGCAGTGCTTTCGACCCGAAAGAAATATACGAGCAGTACGTC. This gives the protein CSAFDPKEIYEQYV.

The chain is built from TRBV4-2 and TRBJ2-3; 9 bases match TRBD2. With V trimmed by 0 bases and J by 2 bases, 9 bases remained unmatched. The V gene's germline CDR1 is LGHNA and CDR2 YNFKEQ. The CDR3 spans 18 residues. The CDR3 DNA follows: TGTGCCAGCAGCCAAGATTTTTCGGCTAGCGGGAACACAGATACGCAGTATTTT. Its translation: CASSQDFSASGNTDTQYF.

The genes are TRBV6-1 and TRBJ1-1; D not resolved. Germline V lookup: CDR1 MNHNS, CDR2 SASEGT. The CDR3 length is 15 residues. Deletions cut 0 bases from V and 1 base from J, with 9 bases between. The CDR3 is CASSEAAGSNTEAFF. The CDR3 nucleotides are TGTGCCAGCAGTGAAGCGGCGGGGTCGAACACTGAAGCTTTCTTT.

The rearrangement uses TRBV7-9 and TRBJ2-2, with D uncertain. V lost 0 bases, J lost 3 bases, and 8 bases lay in between. This CDR3 has 15 residues. The V gene's germline CDR1 is SEHNR and CDR2 FQNEAQ (reference sequence). As DNA, the CDR3 is TGTGCCAGCAGCTTAGCGGGAATGGACACCGGGGAGCTGTTTTTT. Its translation is CASSLAGMDTGELFF.